Following are 22 T cell receptor beta chains from one sample sequenced in a study of a mutant IDH1 vaccine in newly diagnosed glioma. Documented time point: week 11, during vaccination. The vaccine gave 300 ug of a 20-mer mutant IDH1 peptide subcutaneously per dose. Profiling relied on immunoSEQ multiplex PCR, and the TCRdb table lists in-frame clones only, not all of them. The data contain fewer than 35,000 clones, around 90% of them singletons. The antigens these receptors bind are not known. Sample: PBMCs, taken from a glioma patient whose treatment included an IDH1 peptide vaccine. These receptor sequences come from a man aged 18 to 30 with glioma.

The chain is built from TRBV6-5 and TRBJ1-4; D may be TRBD1 (6 bases). The CDR3 consists of 15 residues. The germline V gene has CDR1 MNHEY and CDR2 SVGAGI. V lost 5 bases and J 4 bases, leaving 14 bases between the germline ends. CDR3 loop: CASSHETGLNEKLFF. The CDR3 DNA is TGTGCCAGCAGTCACGAGACAGGTCTTAATGAAAAACTGTTTTTT.

This clone has a handful of counts. The gene calls are TRBV29-1 and TRBJ1-1; D is unresolved. The V and J ends lost 7 bases and 1 base respectively, with 7 bases between them. The germline CDR1 and CDR2 sequences are SQVTM and ANQGSEA. CDR3 length: 11 amino acids. The CDR3 DNA reads TGCAGCGCTGACACGAACACTGAAGCTTTCTTT. As protein: CSADTNTEAFF.

CDR3 in amino acids: CAITNTPPGELFF. As DNA, the CDR3 is TGTGCCATCACTAACACCCCACCCGGGGAGCTGTTTTTT. The chain couples TRBV10-3 to TRBJ2-2; D remains unclear. CDR3 length: 13 residues. Deletions cut 7 bases from V and 6 bases from J, with 12 bases between. CDR1 is ENHRY, CDR2 SYGVKD, per germline.

This sequence joins TRBV29-1 and TRBJ2-1, with D perhaps matching TRBD1 (7 bases). Germline V gives CDR1 SQVTM, CDR2 ANQGSEA. The ends were cut back, 7 bases at V and 1 base at J, with 14 bases in the middle. CDR3 size: 14 residues. The CDR3, as DNA: TGCAGCGGGGGGGCAGGGGGTTCCTACAATGAGCAGTTCTTC. As protein: CSGGAGGSYNEQFF.

Comment on this clone: One end of the junction is discordant with germline, which a read error may explain. This chain connects TRBV7-7 to TRBJ2-3; 9 bases are a match to TRBD2. The CDR3 covers 18 residues. CDR1 SSHAT and CDR2 FNYEAQ come from the germline V gene (reference sequence). The CDR3 spells CASSPGREGRPGTDTQYF. CDR3 nucleotide sequence: TGTGCTAGCAGCCCAGGGCGGGAGGGGAGACCTGGCACAGATACGCAGTATTTT.

The J gene is TRBJ2-3, the V gene TRBV5-1, with a tentative D call TRBD2 (5 bases). With 0 bases removed from V and 0 bases from J, the gap between germline ends came to 11 bases. Germline V gives CDR1 SGHRS, CDR2 YFSETQ. CDR3 length: 16 amino acids. Here the CDR3 reads CASSLGGSSSTDTQYF. Written as DNA, the CDR3 is TGCGCCAGCAGCTTGGGTGGGAGTTCTAGCACAGATACGCAGTATTTT.

The CDR3 protein is CSVQRQGAGEQYF. CDR3 DNA sequence: TGCAGCGTCCAAAGACAGGGGGCGGGTGAGCAGTACTTC. The gene calls are TRBV29-1 and TRBJ2-7; TRBD1 aligns across 10 bases. The CDR3 has 13 residues. From germline, CDR1 is SQVTM and CDR2 ANQGSEA. Unmatched junction bases numbered 9, after V lost 6 bases and J lost 7 bases.

J is TRBJ2-2 and V is TRBV7-2; 10 nucleotides line up with TRBD2. With 3 bases clipped from V and 7 bases from J, the junction kept 2 bases outside the gene matches. CDR3 length: 14 amino acids. Germline CDR1 is SGHTA and CDR2 is FQGNSA. DNA for the CDR3: TGTGCCAGCAGCTTTCTAGCGGGAGTCGGGGAGCTGTTTTTT. It encodes CASSFLAGVGELFF.

The V call is TRBV30, the J call TRBJ1-2; perhaps TRBD1 as D (6 bases). The CDR3 is 16 residues long. Trimming took off 2 bases at V and 4 bases at J, with 20 bases between the two ends. Germline V gene sequence: CDR1 GTSNPN, CDR2 SVGIG (reference sequence). CDR3 bases: TGTGCCTGGAGTCCCATAGGGGGTCGGGGGGCCTATGGCTACACCTTC. Protein: CAWSPIGGRGAYGYTF.

The chain recombines TRBV6-5 with TRBJ1-1; D is unclear. Germline V gene data show CDR1 as MNHEY and CDR2 as SVGAGI. This CDR3 contains 15 residues. Trimming pared 3 bases from V and 0 bases from J, leaving 11 bases between. CDR3 sequence reads: CASSYRRQLNTEAFF. The CDR3 nucleotides are TGTGCCAGCAGTTATCGACGGCAACTGAACACTGAAGCTTTCTTT.

The chain joins TRBV6-5 to TRBJ2-4, with TRBD2 matching over 9 bases. Trimming at V came to 6 bases and at J to 4 bases, leaving 7 bases not matched to a gene. The CDR3 extends over 15 amino acids. Germline CDR1 MNHEY, CDR2 SVGAGI. In DNA form, the CDR3 reads TGTGCCAGCAGCCACACTAGCGGGCCTAAAAACATTCAGTACTTC. This sequence encodes CASSHTSGPKNIQYF.

V and J are TRBV28 and TRBJ1-1, with D maybe TRBD1 (5 bases). Germline-derived CDR1 and CDR2 are MDHEN and SYDVKM. The CDR3 is made up of 14 amino acids. The V and J ends lost 3 bases and 2 bases respectively, with 10 bases between them. CDR3 residues: CASSFGGANTEAFF. The CDR3 DNA reads as TGTGCCAGCAGTTTTGGGGGAGCCAACACTGAAGCTTTCTTT.

The chain is built from TRBV27 and TRBJ1-1; TRBD1 agrees at 8 bases. V shed 2 bases, J shed 2 bases, and the junction held 7 bases outside the gene matches. Germline V gives CDR1 MNHEY, CDR2 SMNVEV (reference sequence). The CDR3 has 16 amino acids. CDR3 sequence: CASSLGRGRRNTEAFF. The CDR3 DNA follows: TGTGCCAGCAGTTTAGGCAGGGGGCGCCGAAACACTGAAGCTTTCTTT.

V and J are TRBV7-9 and TRBJ2-2; the D gene is possibly TRBD1 (5 bases). The V end lost 6 bases, the J end lost 1 base, and 9 bases lay between the germline ends. The germline CDR1 and CDR2 sequences are SEHNR and FQNEAQ (reference sequence). The CDR3 loop spans 14 amino acids. The CDR3 spells CASSPTENTGELFF. CDR3 sequence (DNA): TGTGCCAGCAGTCCGACAGAGAACACCGGGGAGCTGTTTTTT.

The chain is built from TRBV4-3 and TRBJ2-3; D gene ambiguous. CDR1 and CDR2 (germline): LGHNA, YSLEER. Trimming cost V 0 bases and J 0 bases, with 7 bases left between them. CDR3 length: 15 residues. In DNA form, the CDR3 reads TGCGCCAGCAGCCAAGAATTGGTTAGCACAGATACGCAGTATTTT. Protein sequence: CASSQELVSTDTQYF.

This clone was detected only a few times. In DNA, the CDR3 is TGCGCCAGCAGCTTTTCGGGAGTTGAAGATACGCAGTATTTT. Its translation is CASSFSGVEDTQYF. V is TRBV5-1 and J is TRBJ2-3; possible D gene TRBD2, 6 bases. Trimming shortened V by 2 bases and J by 5 bases, and 12 bases separated the two germline ends. Germline CDR1 is SGHRS and CDR2 is YFSETQ. The CDR3 covers 14 residues.

V gene TRBV7-9 combines with J gene TRBJ2-3, with D unresolved. V lost 6 bases and J lost 1, with 17 bases in between. CDR3 length: 16 amino acids. CDR1 and CDR2 (germline): SEHNR, FQNEAQ (reference sequence). The DNA for the CDR3 is TGTGCCAGCAGTCCTAAGGACCAACTCCGCACAGATACGCAGTATTTT. This sequence encodes CASSPKDQLRTDTQYF.

This rearrangement joins TRBV5-6 to TRBJ2-4, with TRBD2 matching over 8 bases. The CDR3 has 14 amino acids. The germline CDR1 and CDR2 sequences are SGHDT and YYEEEE. Trimming took 3 bases from V and 7 from J; bases not matched to a gene: 6. In DNA, the CDR3 is TGTGCCAGCAGCTCCGGACTAGCTCCCAACATTCAGTACTTC. Its protein is CASSSGLAPNIQYF.

This clone has more than one count but fewer than ten. The J gene is TRBJ1-2, the V gene TRBV30; 10 bases fit TRBD1. The germline V gene has CDR1 GTSNPN and CDR2 SVGIG (reference sequence). This CDR3 region has 15 residues. The J segment lost 8 bases and the V segment lost 2 bases, leaving 11 bases of the junction unmatched. The CDR3 region has the DNA TGTGCCTGGAGTAGGGACAGGGGTGCGGGGGGGGGCTACACCTTC. Translating it yields CAWSRDRGAGGGYTF.

The chain carries TRBV7-9 and TRBJ2-3; TRBD2 aligns across 11 bases. J gave up 2 bases and V 5 bases, and 6 bases lay outside the gene matches. CDR1 is SEHNR, CDR2 FQNEAQ, per germline (reference sequence). The CDR3 has 16 residues. CDR3 bases: TGTGCCAGCAGCCAAGGACTAGCGGGCGCCACAGATACGCAGTATTTT. It codes for CASSQGLAGATDTQYF.

V usage is TRBV5-1 and J usage is TRBJ1-1; 9 bases agree with TRBD1. The CDR3 sequence is 13 residues long. V lost 3 bases and J lost 5; bases outside the gene matches: 2. CDR1 is SGHRS and CDR2 is YFSETQ in the germline V gene. For the CDR3, the DNA is TGCGCCAGCAGCTCGACAGGGGGAACTGAAGCTTTCTTT. Translated: CASSSTGGTEAFF.

V is TRBV30 and J is TRBJ1-2; 7 bases fit TRBD1. The germline V gene has CDR1 GTSNPN and CDR2 SVGIG (reference sequence). The ends lost 3 bases at V and 3 bases at J; junction bases unmatched: 4. CDR3 size: 13 residues. CDR3 in amino acids: CAWSDRAYYGYTF. In DNA, the CDR3 is TGTGCCTGGAGCGACAGGGCTTACTATGGCTACACCTTC.